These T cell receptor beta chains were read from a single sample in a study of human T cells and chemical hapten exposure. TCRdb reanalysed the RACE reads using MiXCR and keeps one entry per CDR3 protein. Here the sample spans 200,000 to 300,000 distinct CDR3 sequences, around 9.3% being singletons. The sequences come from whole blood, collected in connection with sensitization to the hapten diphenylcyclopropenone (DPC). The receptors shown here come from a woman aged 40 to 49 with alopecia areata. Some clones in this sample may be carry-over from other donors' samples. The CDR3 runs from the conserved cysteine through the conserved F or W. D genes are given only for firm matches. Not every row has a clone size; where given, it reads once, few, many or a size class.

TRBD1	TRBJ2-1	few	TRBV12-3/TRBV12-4	CASTPGQGHRTYNEQFF	TGTGCCAGCACTCCGGGACAGGGCCATCGAACCTACAATGAGCAGTTCTTC
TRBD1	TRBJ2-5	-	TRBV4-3	CASSPGTGGLGETQYF	TGCGCCAGCAGCCCCGGGACAGGGGGCTTAGGAGAGACCCAGTACTTC
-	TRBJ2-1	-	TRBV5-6	CASSSRDSYLHEQFF	TGTGCCAGCAGCTCTCGGGACTCCTACTTGCATGAGCAGTTCTTC
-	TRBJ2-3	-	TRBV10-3	CAIRDVLRSTDTQYF	TGTGCCATCCGGGATGTCCTAAGAAGCACAGATACGCAGTATTTT
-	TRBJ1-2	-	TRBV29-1	CSVEETTGYGYTF	TGCAGCGTTGAAGAGACGACAGGCTATGGCTACACCTTC
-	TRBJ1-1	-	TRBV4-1	CASSRSGRNTEAFF	TGCGCCAGCAGTCGATCAGGGCGGAACACTGAAGCTTTCTTT
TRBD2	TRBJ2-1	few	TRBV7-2	CASSSGDYRANEQFF	TGTGCCAGCAGCTCCGGGGACTATCGGGCCAATGAGCAGTTCTTC
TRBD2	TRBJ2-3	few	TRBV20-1	CSARDFAPSGIGDTQYF	TGCAGTGCTAGAGATTTCGCGCCTAGCGGGATTGGAGATACGCAGTATTTT
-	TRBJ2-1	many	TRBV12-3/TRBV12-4	CASSPYLVGGGEQFF	TGTGCCAGCAGCCCCTATCTGGTGGGAGGGGGCGAGCAGTTCTTC
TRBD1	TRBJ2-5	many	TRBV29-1	CSVEDRGPETQYF	TGCAGCGTTGAAGACAGGGGGCCGGAGACCCAGTACTTC
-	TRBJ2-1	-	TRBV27	CASTTGDNEQFF	TGTGCCAGCACCACGGGGGACAATGAGCAGTTCTTC
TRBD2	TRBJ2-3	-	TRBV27	CASRSGDSTDTQYF	TGTGCCAGCAGGAGCGGGGATAGCACAGATACGCAGTATTTT
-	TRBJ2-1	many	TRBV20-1	CSPLIGYEQFF	TGCAGCCCCCTTATAGGGTATGAGCAGTTCTTC
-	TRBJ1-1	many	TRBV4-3	CASSQERRAVNTEAFF	TGCGCCAGCAGCCAAGAACGAAGGGCTGTGAACACTGAAGCTTTCTTT
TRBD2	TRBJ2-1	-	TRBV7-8	CASSLAETYNEQFF	TGTGCCAGCAGCCTAGCGGAAACCTACAATGAGCAGTTCTTC
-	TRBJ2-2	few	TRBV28	CASSHPRTRQGGELFF	TGTGCCAGCAGTCACCCTCGGACCCGGCAGGGCGGGGAGCTGTTTTTT
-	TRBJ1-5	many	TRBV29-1	CSVLADNQPQHF	TGCAGCGTTTTGGCGGACAATCAGCCCCAGCATTTT
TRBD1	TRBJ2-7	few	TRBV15	CATSRGLPGQGVYEQYF	TGTGCCACCAGCAGAGGTCTGCCGGGACAGGGAGTTTACGAGCAGTACTTC
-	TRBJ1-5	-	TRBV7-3	CASSAGIGQPQHF	TGTGCCAGCAGCGCCGGGATTGGTCAGCCCCAGCATTTT
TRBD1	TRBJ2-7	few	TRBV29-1	CSVSDRGQGEQYF	TGCAGCGTGAGTGACAGGGGGCAAGGGGAGCAGTACTTC
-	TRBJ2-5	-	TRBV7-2	CASSRGGETQYF	TGTGCCAGCTCCAGAGGGGGGGAGACCCAGTACTTC
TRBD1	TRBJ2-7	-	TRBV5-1	CASSLTKTGQGGYEQYF	TGCGCCAGCAGCTTAACCAAAACCGGACAGGGGGGGTACGAGCAGTACTTC
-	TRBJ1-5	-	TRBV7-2	CASSGGPFNNQPQHF	TGTGCCAGCAGCGGCGGACCGTTTAACAATCAGCCCCAGCATTTT
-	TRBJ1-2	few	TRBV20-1	CSADQGIYGYTF	TGCAGTGCGGATCAGGGAATCTATGGCTACACCTTC
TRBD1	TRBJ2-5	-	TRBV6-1	CASRSGGLETQYF	TGTGCCAGCAGATCAGGGGGCCTAGAGACCCAGTACTTC
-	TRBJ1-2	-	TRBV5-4	CALGGSKMGFYGYTF	TGTGCCTTGGGAGGTTCGAAAATGGGATTCTATGGCTACACCTTC
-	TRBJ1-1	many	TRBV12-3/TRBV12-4	CASSLQEGNAEAFF	TGTGCCAGCAGCCTACAAGAAGGGAACGCTGAAGCTTTCTTT
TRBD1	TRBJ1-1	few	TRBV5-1	CASSSTGRNTEAFF	TGCGCCAGCAGCTCGACAGGGAGGAACACTGAAGCTTTCTTT
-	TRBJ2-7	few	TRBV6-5	CASSYSPGQGPYEQYF	TGTGCCAGCAGTTACTCCCCCGGGCAGGGCCCCTACGAGCAGTACTTC
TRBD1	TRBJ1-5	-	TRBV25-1	CASSRTGLNQPQHF	TGTGCCAGCAGCAGGACAGGATTAAATCAGCCCCAGCATTTT
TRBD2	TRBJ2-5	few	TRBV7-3	CASSLEATAGLKTQYF	TGTGCCAGCAGCTTGGAGGCGACAGCGGGGTTGAAGACCCAGTACTTC
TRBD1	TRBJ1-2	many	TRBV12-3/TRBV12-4	CASSLGDSGNYGYTF	TGTGCCAGCAGTTTGGGGGACAGTGGGAACTATGGCTACACCTTC
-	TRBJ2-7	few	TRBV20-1	CSARGEAAYEQYF	TGCAGTGCTAGAGGGGAGGCCGCCTACGAGCAGTACTTC
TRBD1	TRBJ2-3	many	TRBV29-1	CSARRGTGRDTQYF	TGCAGCGCCAGACGGGGGACAGGGCGAGATACGCAGTATTTT
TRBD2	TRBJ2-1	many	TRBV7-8	CASSTGLAGYSPTSYNEQFF	TGTGCCAGCAGCACCGGACTAGCTGGATACTCTCCGACCTCCTACAATGAGCAGTTCTTC
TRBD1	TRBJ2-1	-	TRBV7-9	CASSSSQGAIYNEQFF	TGTGCCAGCAGCTCCTCCCAGGGGGCCATCTACAATGAGCAGTTCTTC
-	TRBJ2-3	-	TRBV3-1	CASSQRTDTQYF	TGTGCCAGCAGCCAGAGGACAGATACGCAGTATTTT
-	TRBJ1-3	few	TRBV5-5	CASSLRSPGSLRRDNTIYF	TGTGCCAGCAGCTTGCGGTCTCCTGGGTCCCTTCGGCGCGATAACACCATATATTTT
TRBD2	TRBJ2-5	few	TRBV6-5	CASSPGTSGRAYEETQYF	TGTGCCAGCAGTCCGGGGACTAGCGGGAGGGCATATGAGGAGACCCAGTACTTC
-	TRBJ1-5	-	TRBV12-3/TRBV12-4	CASSAGTPTHSQHF	TGTGCCAGCAGTGCGGGGACACCGACTCATTCCCAGCATTTT